This record covers a single TCR beta chain. Trimming pared 6 bases from V and 3 bases from J, leaving 11 bases between. This CDR3 comprises 14 residues. Germline-derived CDR1 and CDR2 are MGHDK and SYGVNS. This record comes from a study of shared clonotypes between healthy human individuals. Study-wide background: The study drew on two women and a few men aged 18 to 49 as donors.

TCRdb keeps only in-frame clones here, not all; method: immunoSEQ multiplex PCR. The profile covers roughly 2.4 million clones, with approximately 94% appearing a single time and around 0.13% taken by the ten largest. Material for sequencing was naive CD4+ T cells sorted from blood. The subset here: CD45RA+ positively selected. The sequence came from a man aged 18 to 35 in good health. The chain couples TRBV25-1 to TRBJ2-2; D perhaps matches TRBD1 (5 bases). The DNA of the CDR3 is TGTGCCAGCAGAGTTTCAGGGTACACCGGGGAGCTGTTTTTT. This encodes CASRVSGYTGELFF. The variable domain in full, completed from reference TRBV25-1 and TRBJ2-2, reads EADIYQTPRYLVIGTGKKITLECSQTMGHDKMYWYQQDPGMELHLIHYSYGVNSTEKGDLSSESTVSRIRTEHFPLTLESARPSHTSQYLCASRVSGYTGELFFGEGSRLTVL.